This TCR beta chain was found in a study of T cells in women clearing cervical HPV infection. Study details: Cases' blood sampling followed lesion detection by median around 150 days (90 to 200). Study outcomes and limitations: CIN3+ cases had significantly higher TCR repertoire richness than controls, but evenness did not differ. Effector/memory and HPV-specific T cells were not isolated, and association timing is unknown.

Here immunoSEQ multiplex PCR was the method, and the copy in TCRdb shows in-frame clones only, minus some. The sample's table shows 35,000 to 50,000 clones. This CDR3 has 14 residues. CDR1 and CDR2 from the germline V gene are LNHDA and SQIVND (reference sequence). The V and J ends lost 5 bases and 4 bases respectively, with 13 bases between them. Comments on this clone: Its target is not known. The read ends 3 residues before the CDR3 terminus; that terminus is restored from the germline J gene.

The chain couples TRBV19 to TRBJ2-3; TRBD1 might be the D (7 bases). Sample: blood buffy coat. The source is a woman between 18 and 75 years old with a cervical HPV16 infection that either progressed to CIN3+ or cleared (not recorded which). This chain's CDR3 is CASSAGGRADTQYF. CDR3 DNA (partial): TGTGCCAGTAGTGCAGGGGGGAGAGCAGATACG.